This T cell receptor (beta chain) was sequenced during a study of cytotoxic CD8 clonotypes in ibrutinib-treated CLL. CDR3 length: 13 amino acids. Germline CDR1 and CDR2: SEHNR and FQNEAQ (reference sequence). V was trimmed by 0 bases and J by 10 bases, leaving 12 bases between them. The repertoire was sequenced with immunoSEQ multiplex PCR; TCRdb's copy has only in-frame clones and lacks some. The repertoire holds tens of thousands of clones, with around 84% as singletons. This clonotype was sampled from a human donor with chronic lymphocytic leukemia. The genes are TRBV7-9 and TRBJ1-1; D is perhaps TRBD1 (5 bases). Here the sequenced sample was PBMCs, taken before ibrutinib treatment. The CDR3 coding sequence is TGTGCCAGCAGCTTAGCGCAGGGTGGTAGAGCTTTCTTT. This translates into CASSLAQGGRAFF. Combining the CDR3 with reference TRBV7-9 and TRBJ1-1 gives the whole variable domain DTGVSQNPRHKITKRGQNVTFRCDPISEHNRLYWYRQTLGQGPEFLTYFQNEAQLEKSRLLSDRFSAERPKGSFSTLEIQRTEQGDSAMYLCASSLAQGGRAFFGQGTRLTVV.